This T cell receptor (beta chain) was captured in a study of neurological immune-mediated disorders. This clonotype was picked up many times. TCRdb re-called the 5' RACE reads through MiXCR, storing one row per CDR3 protein. Altogether about 70,000 distinct CDR3 sequences are present, around 3% being singletons, with the ten largest covering under 6.5%. The CDR3 covers 15 residues. CDR1 is SGHRS, CDR2 YFSETQ, per germline. V lost 0 bases and J 1 base, leaving 10 bases between the germline ends. V gene TRBV5-1 combines with J gene TRBJ1-1; TRBD1 is a possible D gene (5 bases). This receptor was obtained from a woman between 50 and 59 years old with multiple sclerosis. Sequences were obtained from PBMCs. The CDR3 sequence: CASSLGRQGNTEAFF. CDR3 sequence (DNA): TGCGCCAGCAGCTTGGGGCGGCAGGGGAACACTGAAGCTTTCTTT.